A single T cell receptor beta chain is shown here with its context. This clonotype came up many times. No antigen is known for it. No per-base quality is available; no much larger clone lies one base away. Explained via the paper, the treatment or condition label denotes: live attenuated yellow fever vaccine strain. A standard Ficoll-Paque protocol was used to isolate PBMCs from peripheral blood. Dynabeads CD4 and CD8 positive selection kits were used to isolate CD4 and CD8 T-cell fractions. RNA was extracted with TriZol from bulk PBMCs, CD4 and CD8 fractions, and dextramer-positive and dextramer-negative fractions. The sample comes from a study of T cells after yellow fever vaccination (dated 2019 in TCRdb). Some background on the complete study: Libraries from fractions with low cell numbers were prepared with the SMART-Seq v4 Ultra Low Input RNA kit. Two healthy male donors, one aged 18 to 29 and one aged 30 to 40 years, made up the cohort. Blood samples were taken at several timepoints before and after primary and secondary immunization, and bulk PBMC replicates and cell subsets were isolated. To follow T-cell clones before and after both primary and booster YFV17D yellow fever vaccination, bulk TCR alpha and beta repertoires underwent longitudinal sequencing.

This sample was sequenced with an Illumina NovaSeq 6000. TCR cDNA was made using 5'RACE template switching, a step that added a universal primer site and unique molecular identifiers. Priming of cDNA synthesis was performed from both the TCR alpha and TCR beta constant segments. Library amplification involved two PCR steps, and the second step added sample barcodes and sequencing adapters. Sequencing of the libraries was done on either Illumina HiSeq 2500 (2x100 bp) or NovaSeq (2x150 bp). As for how the authors treated the data: Demultiplexing of reads and collapsing into UMI consensus sequences were performed with MIGEC, and V(D)J alignment was carried out with MiXCR. Clonotypes responding to the vaccine were identified with edgeR on replicate PBMC samples, with the criteria of FDR below 0.01 and a log2 fold change above 5 up to day 15. CD4 or CD8 identity was assigned to each bulk clonotype according to whether the clonotype was present at higher abundance in the sequenced CD4 repertoire or the sequenced CD8 repertoire. The public reads were reprocessed in TCRdb via fastp at Q25 and MiXCR, keeping in-frame beta chains. Each entry is one CDR3 protein sequence, shown with its most common DNA and genes. TCRdb's processing, not the study's, gives the V and J calls here. The sample data list about 210,000 distinct CDR3 sequences, and roughly 3% of these were observed just once. Less than 3.5% of the sample rests with the top ten.

Summary of the overall study and its limitations: After the booster, most clones that had expanded after primary vaccination were detected again (around 96% of CD4 and 88% of CD8), suggesting broad maintenance of memory. Computational filtering was required because FACS-sorted repertoires could contain abundant contaminating clonotypes from the bulk population. Compared with the primary T-cell response, the secondary T-cell response was faster but weaker, reaching its peak on day 5 rather than on day 15. Because only a couple of donors were included in the study, the extent to which the findings can be generalized is limited. A small share of clonotypes occurred in both CD4 and CD8 compartments, likely arising from convergent recombination.

V gives up 3 bases and J gives up 0 bases, and the segment between their germline ends measures 17 bases. Via the germline V gene, CDR1 is MNHEY and CDR2 SVGAGI. The CDR3 goes from the cysteine to the phenylalanine over 17 residues. The only DNA kept is the CDR3, 51 bases in frame from the first base. The sequence was collected from a man in his late teens or twenties who received the YFV17D yellow fever vaccine. The sequenced sample was CD4+ T cells sorted from PBMCs, obtained 10 days after the yellow fever booster vaccination. The sequence links TRBV6-5 to TRBJ1-1; TRBD1 is a weak D gene call, 6 bases matching. At the DNA level, the sequence is TGTGCCAGCAGTTATTCCCGTCGAGGGGGAATGAACACTGAAGCTTTCTTT. Translated, this gives CASSYSRRGGMNTEAFF.